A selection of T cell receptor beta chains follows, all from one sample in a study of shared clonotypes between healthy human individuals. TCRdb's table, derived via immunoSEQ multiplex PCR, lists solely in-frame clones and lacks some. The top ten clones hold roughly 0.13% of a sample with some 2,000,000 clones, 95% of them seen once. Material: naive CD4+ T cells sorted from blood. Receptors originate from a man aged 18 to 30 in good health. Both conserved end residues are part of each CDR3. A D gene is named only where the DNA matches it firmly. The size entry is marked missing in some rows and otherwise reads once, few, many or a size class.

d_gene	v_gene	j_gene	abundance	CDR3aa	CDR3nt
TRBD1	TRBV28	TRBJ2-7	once	CASSLSKGTGGSYEQYF	TGTGCCAGCAGTTTATCGAAGGGGACAGGGGGCTCCTACGAGCAGTACTTC
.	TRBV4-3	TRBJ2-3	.	CASSPGDSSTDTQYF	TGCGCCAGCAGCCCCGGTGACTCTAGCACAGATACGCAGTATTTT
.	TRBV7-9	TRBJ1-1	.	CATSDEMNTEAFF	TGTGCCACCTCTGACGAAATGAACACTGAAGCTTTCTTT
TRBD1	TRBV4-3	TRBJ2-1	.	CASSQDSGQGAYEQFF	TGCGCCAGCAGCCAAGATTCGGGACAGGGGGCCTATGAGCAGTTCTTC
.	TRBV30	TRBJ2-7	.	CAWSTHLTYEQYF	TGTGCCTGGAGCACACACCTAACCTACGAGCAGTACTTC
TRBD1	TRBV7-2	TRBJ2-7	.	CASSLDGTGYEQYF	TGTGCCAGCAGCTTAGATGGGACAGGCTACGAGCAGTACTTC
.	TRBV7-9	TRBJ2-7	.	CASSPGPREQYF	TGTGCCAGCAGCCCAGGACCCCGCGAGCAGTACTTC
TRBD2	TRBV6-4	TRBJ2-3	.	CASRAGTSGPVTDTQYF	TGTGCCAGCAGGGCCGGGACTAGCGGGCCCGTTACAGATACGCAGTATTTT
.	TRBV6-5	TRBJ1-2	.	CASSMGFGGYTF	TGTGCCAGCAGTATGGGATTCGGGGGCTACACCTTC
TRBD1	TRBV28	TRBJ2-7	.	CATNPTGSSYEQYF	TGTGCCACCAATCCGACAGGGAGCTCCTACGAGCAGTACTTC
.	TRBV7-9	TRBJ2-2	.	CASSLVTGELFF	TGTGCCAGCAGCTTAGTCACCGGGGAGCTGTTTTTT
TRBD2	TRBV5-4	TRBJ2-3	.	CASSFGTSAGTDTQYF	TGTGCCAGCAGCTTCGGGACTAGCGCTGGCACAGATACGCAGTATTTT
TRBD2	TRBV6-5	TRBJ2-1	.	CASSYGLAGGYEQFF	TGTGCCAGCAGTTACGGACTAGCGGGAGGGTATGAGCAGTTCTTC
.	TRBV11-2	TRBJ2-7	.	CASSSLQGYYEQYF	TGTGCCAGCAGCTCACTACAGGGATACTACGAGCAGTACTTC
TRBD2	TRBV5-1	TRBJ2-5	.	CASSLAGGAQETQYF	TGCGCCAGCAGCTTGGCCGGGGGGGCCCAAGAGACCCAGTACTTC
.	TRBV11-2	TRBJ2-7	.	CASSLAPEAAYEQYF	TGTGCCAGCAGCTTAGCCCCCGAGGCAGCCTACGAGCAGTACTTC
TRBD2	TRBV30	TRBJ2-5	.	CAWSLAGGQETQYF	TGTGCCTGGAGTTTGGCGGGGGGGCAAGAGACCCAGTACTTC
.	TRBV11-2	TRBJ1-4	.	CASSLAGQSEKLFF	TGTGCCAGCAGCTTAGCTGGACAGTCTGAAAAACTGTTTTTT
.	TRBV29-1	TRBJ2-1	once	CSVELYNEQFF	TGCAGCGTTGAACTCTACAATGAGCAGTTCTTC
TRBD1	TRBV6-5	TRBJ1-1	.	CASRSQGGAAEAFF	TGTGCCAGCAGGTCTCAAGGGGGCGCGGCTGAAGCTTTCTTT
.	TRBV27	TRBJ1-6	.	CATIAGPRSSYNSPLHF	TGTGCCACCATCGCGGGGCCGCGCAGCTCCTATAATTCACCCCTCCACTTT
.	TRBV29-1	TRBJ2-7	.	CSVVWDVLLGQYF	TGCAGCGTAGTTTGGGACGTCCTTTTGGGGCAGTACTTC
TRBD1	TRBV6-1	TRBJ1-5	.	CASTLDRSSNQPQHF	TGTGCCAGCACCCTGGACAGGTCGAGCAATCAGCCCCAGCATTTT
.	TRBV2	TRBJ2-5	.	CASSVTRRISSQETQYF	TGTGCCAGCAGTGTAACCCGAAGGATCAGTTCCCAAGAGACCCAGTACTTC
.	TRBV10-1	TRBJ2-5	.	CASSESPGRETQYF	TGCGCCAGCAGTGAGTCCCCAGGGCGGGAGACCCAGTACTTC
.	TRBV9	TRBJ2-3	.	CASSISSTDTQYF	TGTGCCAGCAGTATCTCTAGCACAGATACGCAGTATTTT
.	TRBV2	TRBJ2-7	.	CASTKGGGGRYEQYF	TGTGCCAGCACCAAAGGGGGAGGGGGGCGTTACGAGCAGTACTTC
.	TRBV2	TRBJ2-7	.	CASSGGGGAHYEQYF	TGTGCCAGCAGTGGGGGGGGCGGAGCCCACTACGAGCAGTACTTC
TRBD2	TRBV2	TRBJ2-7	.	CASSETGLAGEQYF	TGTGCCAGCAGTGAAACAGGACTAGCGGGCGAGCAGTACTTC
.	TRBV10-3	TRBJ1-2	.	CAISDRDTNYGYTF	TGTGCCATCAGTGACAGGGACACTAACTATGGCTACACCTTC
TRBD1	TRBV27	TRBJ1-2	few	CASSYDGTANYGYTF	TGTGCCAGCAGTTATGACGGGACAGCTAACTATGGCTACACCTTC
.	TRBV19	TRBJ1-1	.	CASSIGGRNTEAFF	TGTGCCAGTAGTATAGGAGGAAGGAACACTGAAGCTTTCTTT
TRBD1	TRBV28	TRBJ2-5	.	CASSSAGTGIGEETQYF	TGTGCCAGCAGTTCGGCCGGGACAGGGATTGGAGAGGAGACCCAGTACTTC
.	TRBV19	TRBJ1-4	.	CASNSRALSGLFF	TGTGCCAGTAATAGCAGAGCACTTTCGGGGCTGTTTTTT
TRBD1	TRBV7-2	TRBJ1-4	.	CASSLDRGRIQEKLFF	TGTGCCAGCAGCCTGGACAGGGGGCGCATACAAGAAAAACTGTTTTTT
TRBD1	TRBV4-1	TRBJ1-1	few	CASSQVDRGYTEAFF	TGCGCCAGCAGCCAAGTGGACAGGGGATACACTGAAGCTTTCTTT
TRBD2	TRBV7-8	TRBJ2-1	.	CASSQRTSGNTHEQFF	TGTGCCAGCAGTCAGCGGACTAGCGGGAATACGCATGAGCAGTTCTTC
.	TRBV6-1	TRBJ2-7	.	CASNPRGTEQYF	TGTGCCAGCAACCCGAGGGGTACAGAGCAGTACTTC
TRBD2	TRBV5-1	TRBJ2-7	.	CASRRRSGGTPTYEQYF	TGCGCCAGCAGGAGGCGGAGCGGGGGGACACCCACCTACGAGCAGTACTTC
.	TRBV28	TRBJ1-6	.	CASSPGPRDGSPLHF	TGTGCCAGCAGCCCGGGACCCCGTGATGGGTCACCCCTCCACTTT
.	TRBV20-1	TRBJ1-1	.	CSATVATEAFF	TGCAGTGCCACAGTAGCCACTGAAGCTTTCTTT
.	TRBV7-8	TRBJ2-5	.	CASSTGLLYQETQYF	TGTGCCAGCAGCACGGGACTGCTGTACCAAGAGACCCAGTACTTC
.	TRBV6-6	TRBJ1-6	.	CASRGRDNSPLHF	TGTGCCAGCAGAGGCCGGGATAATTCACCCCTCCACTTT
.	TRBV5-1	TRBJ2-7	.	CASSLDGYTYEQYF	TGCGCCAGCAGCTTGGATGGGTACACCTACGAGCAGTACTTC
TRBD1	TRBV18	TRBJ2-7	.	CASNSGQSSYEQYF	TGTGCCAGCAATTCGGGACAGTCCTCCTACGAGCAGTACTTC
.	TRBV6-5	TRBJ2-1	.	CASSDTFYNEQFF	TGTGCCAGCAGCGACACCTTCTACAATGAGCAGTTCTTC